This T cell receptor beta chain is drawn from a study of metastatic and nonmetastatic thyroid tumors. Source study methods: Using the CDR3 differences seen across clinicopathological groups, the authors built a distant-metastasis classifier for papillary thyroid cancer, which was meant to discriminate distant-metastatic patients. Via MiXCR, TCRdb re-called the PCR reads. These V and J calls originate from TCRdb's pipeline instead of the authors' own analysis. The table lists some 42,000 clones, about 29% of them singletons. V was trimmed by 3 bases and J by 1 base, leaving 12 bases between them. CDR1 DFQATT and CDR2 SNEGSKA come from the germline V gene (reference sequence). There are 14 residues in the CDR3. Study results and caveats: The reported finding was significantly higher TCR beta diversity in malignant thyroid tumors relative to benign nodules, in blood and tumor.

This clone came up a few times. Its antigen remains unknown. All patients were treatment-naive before thyroid surgery. What was sequenced was blood. The J gene is TRBJ1-1, the V gene TRBV20-1; TRBD1 might be the D (5 bases). The TCR originated in a male donor with papillary thyroid cancer or a benign thyroid nodule (not recorded which). Some clones in this sample may be carry-over from other donors' samples. The CDR3 nucleotides read TGCAGTGCTAGCTGGGGGGATTCGAACACTGAAGCTTTCTTT. This gives the protein CSASWGDSNTEAFF.